This T cell receptor (beta chain) was obtained from a study of cytomegalovirus exposure and HLA in healthy donors. PCR employed 60 Vbeta and 13 Jbeta primers. Here immunoSEQ multiplex PCR was the method, and the copy in TCRdb shows in-frame clones only, minus some. The sample shows more than 150,000 clones, roughly 75% of them seen only once. Those who donated were healthy bone marrow donors. Trimming left V 7 bases short and J 0 bases short, with 16 bases between. The germline gives CDR1 SGHAT, CDR2 FQNNGV. This CDR3 is 15 amino acids long. As concerns this clone: The antigen is unknown.

General observations from the study: Productive rates of about 87% or about 30% were seen for most TCR beta V segments in an earlier analysis. Indistinguishable V segments, including TRBV6-2 and TRBV6-3, were excluded. For most TCR sequences rarity was the rule, although some public TCRs occurred in many donors.

Sequences were obtained from PBMCs. This sequence joins TRBV11-2 and TRBJ2-7; D might be TRBD2 (6 bases). The source is a woman aged 50 to 60 in good health and CMV-seropositive. The DNA of the CDR3 is TGTGCCAGCACATTGGTCGGCGGGGACTCCTACGAGCAGTACTTC. It translates to CASTLVGGDSYEQYF.